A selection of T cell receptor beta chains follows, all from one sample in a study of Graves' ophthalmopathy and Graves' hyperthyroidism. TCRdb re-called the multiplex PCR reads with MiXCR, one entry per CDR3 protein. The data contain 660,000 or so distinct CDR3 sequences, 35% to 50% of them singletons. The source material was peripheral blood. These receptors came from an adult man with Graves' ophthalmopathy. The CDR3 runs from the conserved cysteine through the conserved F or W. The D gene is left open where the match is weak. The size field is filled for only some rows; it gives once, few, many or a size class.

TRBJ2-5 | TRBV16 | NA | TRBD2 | TGTGCCAGCAGCCAACAGGGACTAGACATCAGGGGGACCCAGTACTTC | CASSQQGLDIRGTQYF
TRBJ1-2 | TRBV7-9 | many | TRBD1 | TGTGCCAGCAGCGGGACAGGGTCGCCTGCGAGTACGATCTATGGCTACACCTTC | CASSGTGSPASTIYGYTF
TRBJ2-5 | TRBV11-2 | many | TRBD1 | TGTGCCAGCAGCTCGTGGCGGACAGGGCGGGAGACCCAGTACTTC | CASSSWRTGRETQYF
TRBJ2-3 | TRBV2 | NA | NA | TGTGCCAGCAGTGAAAACTGGGATACGCAGTATTTT | CASSENWDTQYF
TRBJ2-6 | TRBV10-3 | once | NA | TGTGCCAGCAGTGAAGGTCATACCGGGGAAGCTGGGGCCAACGTCCTGACTTTC | CASSEGHTGEAGANVLTF
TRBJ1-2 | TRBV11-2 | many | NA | TGTGCCAGCAGCCCCGGAGACAGACTCTATGGCTACACCTTC | CASSPGDRLYGYTF
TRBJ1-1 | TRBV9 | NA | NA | TGTGCTAGCAGCGCAGGGTCGGACACTGAAGCTTTCTTT | CASSAGSDTEAFF
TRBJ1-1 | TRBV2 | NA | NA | TGTGCCAGCGTGATGGTCCCTGAAGCTTTCTTT | CASVMVPEAFF
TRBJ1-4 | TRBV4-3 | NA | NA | TGCGCCAGCAGCCAAGTCGACGGGGAAGGGGGTGAAAAACTGTTTTTT | CASSQVDGEGGEKLFF
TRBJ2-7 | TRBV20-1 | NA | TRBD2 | TGCAGTGCTAGATCCAGCGGGAGGCAGGAGCAGTACTTC | CSARSSGRQEQYF
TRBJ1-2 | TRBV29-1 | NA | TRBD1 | TGTGCCTGGAGGACCGACAGGGAGAGCTACACCTTC | CAWRTDRESYTF
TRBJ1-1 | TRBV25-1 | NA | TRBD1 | TGTGCTCGCTGGGACAGGGACACTGAAGCTTTCTTT | CARWDRDTEAFF
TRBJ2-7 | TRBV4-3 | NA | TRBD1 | TGCGCCAGCAGCCAAAACAGGGGTACGCCCGAGCAGTACTTC | CASSQNRGTPEQYF
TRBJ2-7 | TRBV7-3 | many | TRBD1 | TGTGCCAGCAGCCCCGGGACAGGGCTCGAGCAGTACTTC | CASSPGTGLEQYF
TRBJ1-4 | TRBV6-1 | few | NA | TGTGCCAGCAGGGGCCTTAATGTTGCAACTAATGAAAAACTGTTTTTT | CASRGLNVATNEKLFF
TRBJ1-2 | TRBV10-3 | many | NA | TGTGCCATCAGTGAGTCGTCCAATGGGGGCTACACCTTC | CAISESSNGGYTF
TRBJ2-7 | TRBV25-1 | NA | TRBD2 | TGTGCCAGCGGGACTAGCGGGAGGTCTTTATCCTACGAGCAGTACTTC | CASGTSGRSLSYEQYF
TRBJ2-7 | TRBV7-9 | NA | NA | TGTGCCAGGAAAGCGGGCCGAGCCTACGAGCAGTACTTC | CARKAGRAYEQYF
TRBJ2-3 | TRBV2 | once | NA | TGTGCCAGCAGGGAGATAGATACGCAGTATTTT | CASREIDTQYF
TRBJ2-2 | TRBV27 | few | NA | TGTGCCACCCTAGCAGACACCGGGGAGCTGTTTTTT | CATLADTGELFF
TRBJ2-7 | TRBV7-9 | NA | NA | TGTGCCAGCAGCCCGGACTCGTACTCCTACGAGCAGTACTTC | CASSPDSYSYEQYF
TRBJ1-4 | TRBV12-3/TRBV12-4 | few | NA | TGTGCCAGCAGTTTAGACAGGTGGAATGAAAAACTGTTTTTT | CASSLDRWNEKLFF
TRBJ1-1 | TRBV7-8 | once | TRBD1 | TGTGCCAGCAGCTTTAGCGGGACAGGGTTCACTGAAGCTTTCTTT | CASSFSGTGFTEAFF
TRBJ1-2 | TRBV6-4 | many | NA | TGTGCCAGCAGCCCAGCGTGGAACTATGGCTACACCTTC | CASSPAWNYGYTF
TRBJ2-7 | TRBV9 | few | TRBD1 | TGTGCCAGCAGGACGTCCGGGACAGGGTTTTATCGCTTAGACGAGCAGTACTTC | CASRTSGTGFYRLDEQYF
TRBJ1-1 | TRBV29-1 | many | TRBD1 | TGCAGCGTGCCGGGACAGGGGACCACTGAAGCTTTCTTT | CSVPGQGTTEAFF